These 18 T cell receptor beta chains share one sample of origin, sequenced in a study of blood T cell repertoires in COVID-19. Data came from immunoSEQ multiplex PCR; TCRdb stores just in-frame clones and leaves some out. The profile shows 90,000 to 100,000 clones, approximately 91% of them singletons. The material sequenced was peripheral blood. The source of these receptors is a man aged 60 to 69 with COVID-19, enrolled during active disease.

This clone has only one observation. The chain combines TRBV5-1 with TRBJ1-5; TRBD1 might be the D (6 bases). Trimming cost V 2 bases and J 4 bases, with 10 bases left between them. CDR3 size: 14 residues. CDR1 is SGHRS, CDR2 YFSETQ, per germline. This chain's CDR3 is CASSFTGLNQPQHF. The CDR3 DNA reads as TGCGCCAGCAGCTTCACAGGGTTAAATCAGCCCCAGCATTTT.

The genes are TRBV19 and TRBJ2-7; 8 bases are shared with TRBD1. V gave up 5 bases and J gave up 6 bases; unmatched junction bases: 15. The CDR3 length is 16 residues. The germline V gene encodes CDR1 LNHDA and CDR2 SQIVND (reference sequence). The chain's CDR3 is CASSDELPGQASEQYF. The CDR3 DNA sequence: TGTGCCAGTAGTGACGAACTCCCGGGACAGGCTTCCGAGCAGTACTTC. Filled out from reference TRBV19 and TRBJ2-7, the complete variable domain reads DGGITQSPKYLFRKEGQNVTLSCEQNLNHDAMYWYRQDPGQGLRLIYYSQIVNDFQKGDIAEGYSVSREKKESFPLTVTSAQKNPTAFYLCASSDELPGQASEQYFGPGTRLTVT.

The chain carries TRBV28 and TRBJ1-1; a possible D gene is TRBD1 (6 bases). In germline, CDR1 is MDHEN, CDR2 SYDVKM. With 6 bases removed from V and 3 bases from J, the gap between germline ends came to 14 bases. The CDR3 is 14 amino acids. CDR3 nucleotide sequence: TGTGCCAGCAGGGGGACAAATCGGGACACTGAAGCTTTCTTT. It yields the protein CASRGTNRDTEAFF.

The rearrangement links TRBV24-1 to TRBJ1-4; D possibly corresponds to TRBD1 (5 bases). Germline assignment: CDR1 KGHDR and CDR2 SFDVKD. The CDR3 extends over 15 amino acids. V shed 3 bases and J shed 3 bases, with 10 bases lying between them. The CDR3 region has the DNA TGTGCCACCAGTGATCCAGGGATGCCTAATGAAAAACTGTTTTTT. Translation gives CATSDPGMPNEKLFF.

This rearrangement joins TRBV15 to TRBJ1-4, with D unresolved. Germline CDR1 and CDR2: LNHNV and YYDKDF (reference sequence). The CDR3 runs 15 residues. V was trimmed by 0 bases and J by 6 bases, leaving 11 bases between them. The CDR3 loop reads CATSRDQLLDEKLFF. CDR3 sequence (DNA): TGTGCCACCAGCAGAGATCAACTGCTCGATGAAAAACTGTTTTTT.

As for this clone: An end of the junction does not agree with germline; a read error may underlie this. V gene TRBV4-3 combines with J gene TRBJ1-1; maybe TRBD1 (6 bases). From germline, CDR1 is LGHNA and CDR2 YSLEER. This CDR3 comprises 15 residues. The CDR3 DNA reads TGCGCCAGCAGAACAATTGGTCAGGGGAACTCTGAAGCTTTCTTT. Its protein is CASRTIGQGNSEAFF.

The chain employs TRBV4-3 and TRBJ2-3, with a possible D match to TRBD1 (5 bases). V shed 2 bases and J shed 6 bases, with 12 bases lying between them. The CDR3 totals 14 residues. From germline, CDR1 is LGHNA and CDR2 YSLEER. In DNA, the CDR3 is TGCGCCAGCAGCCAACATCCAGGGTCGGATACGCAGTATTTT. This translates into CASSQHPGSDTQYF.

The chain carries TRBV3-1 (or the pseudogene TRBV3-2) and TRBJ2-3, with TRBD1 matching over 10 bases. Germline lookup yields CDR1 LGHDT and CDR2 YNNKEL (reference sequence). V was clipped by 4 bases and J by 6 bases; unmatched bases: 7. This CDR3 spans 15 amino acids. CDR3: CASSLPGQGLDTQYF. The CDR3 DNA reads TGTGCCAGCAGCCTTCCGGGACAGGGGCTGGATACGCAGTATTTT.

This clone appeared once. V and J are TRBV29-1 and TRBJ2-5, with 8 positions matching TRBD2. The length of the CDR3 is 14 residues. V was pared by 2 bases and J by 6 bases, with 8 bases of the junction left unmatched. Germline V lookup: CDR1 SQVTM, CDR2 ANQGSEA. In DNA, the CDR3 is TGCAGCGTTGAAAGACGGGAGGGCCTAAAGACCCAGTACTTC. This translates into CSVERREGLKTQYF.

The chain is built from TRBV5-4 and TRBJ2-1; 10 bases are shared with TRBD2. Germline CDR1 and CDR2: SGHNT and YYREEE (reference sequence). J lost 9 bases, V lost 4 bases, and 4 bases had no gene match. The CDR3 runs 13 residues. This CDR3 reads CASSQGLASEQFF. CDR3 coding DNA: TGTGCCAGCAGCCAGGGACTAGCGAGTGAGCAGTTCTTC. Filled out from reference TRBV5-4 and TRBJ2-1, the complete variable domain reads ETGVTQSPTHLIKTRGQQVTLRCSSQSGHNTVSWYQQALGQGPQFIFQYYREEENGRGNFPPRFSGLQFPNYSSELNVNALELDDSALYLCASSQGLASEQFFGPGTRLTVL.

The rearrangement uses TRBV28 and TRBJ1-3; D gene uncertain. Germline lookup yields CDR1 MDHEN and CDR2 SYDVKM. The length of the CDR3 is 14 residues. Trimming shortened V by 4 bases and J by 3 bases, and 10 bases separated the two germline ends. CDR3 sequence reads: CASSSPPGGNTIYF. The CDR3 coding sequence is TGTGCCAGCAGTTCTCCCCCCGGTGGAAACACCATATATTTT.

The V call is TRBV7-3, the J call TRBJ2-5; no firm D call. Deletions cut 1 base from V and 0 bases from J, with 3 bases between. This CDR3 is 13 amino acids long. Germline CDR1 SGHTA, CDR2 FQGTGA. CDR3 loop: CASSLSNQETQYF. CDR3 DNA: TGTGCCAGCAGCTTAAGTAACCAAGAGACCCAGTACTTC.

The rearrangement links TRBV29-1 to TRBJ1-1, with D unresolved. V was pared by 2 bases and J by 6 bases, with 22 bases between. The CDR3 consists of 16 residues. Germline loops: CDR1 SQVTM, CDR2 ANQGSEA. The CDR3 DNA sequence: TGCAGCGTTGAACGTAATACTAAAGGCGATTCCGCTGAAGCTTTCTTT. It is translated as CSVERNTKGDSAEAFF. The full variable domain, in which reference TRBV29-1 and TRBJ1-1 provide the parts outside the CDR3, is SAVISQKPSRDICQRGTSLTIQCQVDSQVTMMFWYRQQPGQSLTLIATANQGSEATYESGFVIDKFPISRPNLTFSTLTVSNMSPEDSSIYLCSVERNTKGDSAEAFFGQGTRLTVV.

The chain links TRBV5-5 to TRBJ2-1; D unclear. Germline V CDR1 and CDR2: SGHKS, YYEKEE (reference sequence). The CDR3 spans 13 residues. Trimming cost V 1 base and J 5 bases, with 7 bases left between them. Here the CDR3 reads CASSLSQNNEQFF. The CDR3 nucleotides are TGTGCCAGCAGCTTGAGTCAGAACAATGAGCAGTTCTTC.

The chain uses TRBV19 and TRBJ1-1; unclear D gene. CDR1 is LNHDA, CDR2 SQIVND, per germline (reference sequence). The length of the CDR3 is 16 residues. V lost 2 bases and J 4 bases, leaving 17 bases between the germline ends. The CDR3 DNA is TGTGCCAGTAGTATAAAGGAGGGCAGCTTAGGCACTGAAGCTTTCTTT. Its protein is CASSIKEGSLGTEAFF.

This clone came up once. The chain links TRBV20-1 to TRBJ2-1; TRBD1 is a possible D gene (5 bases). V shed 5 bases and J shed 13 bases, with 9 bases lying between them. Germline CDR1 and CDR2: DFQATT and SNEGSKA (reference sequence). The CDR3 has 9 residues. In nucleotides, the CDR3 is TGCAGTGCTGGACAAGGTCAGTTCTTC. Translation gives CSAGQGQFF.

The CDR3: CASSLAGSDRGTTEAFF. The CDR3 bases are TGCGCCAGCAGCTTGGCCGGGAGCGACAGGGGGACCACTGAAGCTTTCTTT. The chain recombines TRBV5-1 with TRBJ1-1; 9 bases match TRBD1. CDR3 length: 17 amino acids. Germline V gene data show CDR1 as SGHRS and CDR2 as YFSETQ. Trimming removed 0 bases from V and 4 bases from J; junction bases left unmatched: 10.

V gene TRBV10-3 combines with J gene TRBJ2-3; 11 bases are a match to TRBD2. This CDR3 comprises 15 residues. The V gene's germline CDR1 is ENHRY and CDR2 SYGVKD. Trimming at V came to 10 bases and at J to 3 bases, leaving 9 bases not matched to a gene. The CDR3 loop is CASRTSGLGTDTQYF. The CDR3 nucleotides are TGTGCCAGCAGGACTAGCGGGCTCGGGACAGATACGCAGTATTTT.